Sequencing of this T cell receptor (beta chain) was carried out in a study of shared clonotypes between healthy human individuals. Points from the study as a whole: Represented diversity (both genetic and exposure-history) was limited by the small number of donors.

The assay used deep level. Using immunoSEQ multiplex PCR, the repertoire was profiled, and TCRdb retains in-frame clones only, with some absent. Of 1.4 million to 1.5 million clones in the sample, approximately 96% were seen once. As for this clone: The antigen remains undetermined.

This clonotype originated in a young man in good health. The sample comprised naive CD4+ T cells sorted from blood. Subset denoted: CD45RA+ positively selected.

Here the CDR3 reads CAIRGQAKPYEQYF. As DNA, the CDR3 is TGTGCCATCAGGGGACAGGCTAAGCCTTACGAGCAGTACTTC. The V and J genes are TRBV10-3 and TRBJ2-7; 8 bases are shared with TRBD1. V shed 6 bases, J shed 4 bases, and the junction held 8 bases outside the gene matches. This CDR3 comprises 14 residues. Germline V gene sequence: CDR1 ENHRY, CDR2 SYGVKD.